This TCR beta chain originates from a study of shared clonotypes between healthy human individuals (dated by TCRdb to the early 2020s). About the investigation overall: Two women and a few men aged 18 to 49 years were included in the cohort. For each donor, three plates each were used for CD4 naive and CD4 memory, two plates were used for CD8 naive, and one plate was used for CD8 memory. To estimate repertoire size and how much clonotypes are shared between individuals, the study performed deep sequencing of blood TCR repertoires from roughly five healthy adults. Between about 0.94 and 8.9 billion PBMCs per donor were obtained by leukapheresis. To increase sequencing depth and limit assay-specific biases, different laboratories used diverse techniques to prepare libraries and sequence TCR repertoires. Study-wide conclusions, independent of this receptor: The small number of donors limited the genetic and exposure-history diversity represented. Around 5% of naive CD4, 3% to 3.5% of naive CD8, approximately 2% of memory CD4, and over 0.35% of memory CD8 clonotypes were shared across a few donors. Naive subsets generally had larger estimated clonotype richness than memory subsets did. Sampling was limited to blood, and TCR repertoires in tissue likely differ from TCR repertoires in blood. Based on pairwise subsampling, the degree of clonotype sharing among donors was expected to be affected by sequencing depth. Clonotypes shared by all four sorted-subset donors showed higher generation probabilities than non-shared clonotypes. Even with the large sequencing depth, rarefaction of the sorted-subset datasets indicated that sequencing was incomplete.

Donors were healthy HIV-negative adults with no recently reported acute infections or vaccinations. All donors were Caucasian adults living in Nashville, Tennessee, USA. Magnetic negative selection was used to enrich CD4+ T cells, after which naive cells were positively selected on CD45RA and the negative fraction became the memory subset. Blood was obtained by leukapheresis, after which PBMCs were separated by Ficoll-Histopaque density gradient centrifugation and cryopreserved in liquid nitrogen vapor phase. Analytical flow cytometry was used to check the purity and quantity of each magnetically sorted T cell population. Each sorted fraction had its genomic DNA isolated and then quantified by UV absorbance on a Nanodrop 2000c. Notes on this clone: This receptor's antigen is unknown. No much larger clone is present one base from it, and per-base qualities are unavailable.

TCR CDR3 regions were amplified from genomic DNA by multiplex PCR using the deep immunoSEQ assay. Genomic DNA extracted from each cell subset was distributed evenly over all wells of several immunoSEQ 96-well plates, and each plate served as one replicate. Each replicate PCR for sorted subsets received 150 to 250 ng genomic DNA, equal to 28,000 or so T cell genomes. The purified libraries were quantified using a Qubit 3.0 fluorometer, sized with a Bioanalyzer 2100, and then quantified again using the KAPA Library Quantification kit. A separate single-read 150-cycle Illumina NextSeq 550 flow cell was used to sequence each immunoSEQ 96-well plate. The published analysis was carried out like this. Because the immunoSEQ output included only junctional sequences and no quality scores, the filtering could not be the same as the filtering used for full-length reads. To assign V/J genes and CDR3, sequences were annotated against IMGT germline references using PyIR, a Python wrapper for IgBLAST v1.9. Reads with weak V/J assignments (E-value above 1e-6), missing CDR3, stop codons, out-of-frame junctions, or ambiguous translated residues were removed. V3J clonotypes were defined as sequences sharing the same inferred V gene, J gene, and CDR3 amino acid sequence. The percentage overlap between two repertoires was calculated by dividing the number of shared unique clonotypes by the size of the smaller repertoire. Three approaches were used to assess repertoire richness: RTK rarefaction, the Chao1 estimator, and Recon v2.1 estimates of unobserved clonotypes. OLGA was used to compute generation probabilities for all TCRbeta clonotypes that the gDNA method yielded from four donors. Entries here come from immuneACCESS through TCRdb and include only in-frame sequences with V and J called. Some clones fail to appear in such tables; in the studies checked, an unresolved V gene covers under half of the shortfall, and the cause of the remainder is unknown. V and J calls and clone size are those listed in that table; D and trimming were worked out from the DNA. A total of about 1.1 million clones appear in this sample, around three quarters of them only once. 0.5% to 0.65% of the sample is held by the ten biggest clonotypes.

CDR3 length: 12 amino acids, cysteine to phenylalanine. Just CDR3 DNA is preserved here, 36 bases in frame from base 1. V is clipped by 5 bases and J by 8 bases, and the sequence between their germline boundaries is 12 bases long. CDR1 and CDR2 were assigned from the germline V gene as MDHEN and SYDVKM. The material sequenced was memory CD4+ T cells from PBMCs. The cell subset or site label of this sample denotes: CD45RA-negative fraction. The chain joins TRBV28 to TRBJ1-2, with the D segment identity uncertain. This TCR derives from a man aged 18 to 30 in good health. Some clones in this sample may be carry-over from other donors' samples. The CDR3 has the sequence CASSTNGKGYTF. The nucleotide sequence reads TGTGCCAGCAGTACAAACGGGAAAGGCTACACCTTC.